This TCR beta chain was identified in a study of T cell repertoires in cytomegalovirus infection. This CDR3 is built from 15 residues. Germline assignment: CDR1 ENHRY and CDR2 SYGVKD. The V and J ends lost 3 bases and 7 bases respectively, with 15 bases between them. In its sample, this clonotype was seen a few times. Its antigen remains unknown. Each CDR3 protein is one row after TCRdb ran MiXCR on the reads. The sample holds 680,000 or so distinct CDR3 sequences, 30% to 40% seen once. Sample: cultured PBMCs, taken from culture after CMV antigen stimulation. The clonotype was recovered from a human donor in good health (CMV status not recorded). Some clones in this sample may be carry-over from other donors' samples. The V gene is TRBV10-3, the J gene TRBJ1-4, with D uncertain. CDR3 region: CAISDVTGDPEKLFF. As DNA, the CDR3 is TGTGCCATCAGTGATGTGACGGGCGATCCTGAAAAACTGTTTTTT.